This T cell receptor beta chain was recovered during a study of blood T cell repertoires in COVID-19. Study-wide background: Samples of COVID-19 (acute and convalescent) were obtained from the United States, Italy and Spain. Sources were T cells, B-cell-depleted T cells, or PBMCs; the material itself was cDNA or gDNA.

How the authors handled the data: For nucleated cells, counts were estimated from reference gene primer amplification. Sequencing used immunoSEQ multiplex PCR; TCRdb keeps in-frame clones, though not all of them. V, J and clone size are taken as reported in that table, and D and trimming were inferred from the DNA itself. The sample has roughly 250,000 clones, roughly four fifths seen once. The clonotype was recovered from a man aged 45-60 years with active or convalescent COVID-19. The sequenced material came from peripheral blood.

As DNA, the CDR3 is TGTGCCAGCAGCTTGAGACTAGCGGGGGATCAGTACTTC. Translating it yields CASSLRLAGDQYF. The chain links TRBV5-4 to TRBJ2-7, with 12 bases matching TRBD2. The CDR3 is made up of 13 amino acids. From germline, CDR1 is SGHNT and CDR2 YYREEE (reference sequence). The V gene end was trimmed by 1 base and the J gene end by 10 bases; junction bases not matched to a gene: 3.